This T cell receptor beta chain was profiled in a study of CD8 T cells in ankylosing spondylitis. One entry per CDR3 protein, called by TCRdb with MiXCR from the 5' RACE reads. This sample has 150,000 to 200,000 distinct CDR3 sequences, with about 9.9% found just once. This clonotype occurred a few times. Sequence at one end of the junction differs from germline and may be a read error. Germline values: CDR1 SGHNT, CDR2 YENEEA. The CDR3 runs 14 residues. The genes are TRBV11-3 and TRBJ1-1; D is undetermined. The origin of this receptor is a male donor with ankylosing spondylitis or in good health (not recorded which). Source material: blood, either unsorted or a sorted T cell fraction (not recorded which). The CDR3 region has the DNA TGCGCCAGCAGCTCTCGGACGGGGAACACTGAAGCTTTCTTT. It translates to CASSSRTGNTEAFF.